This TCR beta chain emerged from a study of human thymus T cells. TCRdb's copy holds only in-frame clones and misses some; the assay was immunoSEQ multiplex PCR. The data contain about 78,000 clones, just over 95% of them singletons. Germline CDR1 MNHEY, CDR2 SMNVEV (reference sequence). The CDR3 has 19 residues. J was trimmed by 6 bases and V by 4 bases; bases with no gene match: 16. Obtained as resections during corrective heart surgery, the thymus tissue was then studied. Corrective surgery for congenital heart defects was being performed on the healthy Finnish infants who were the donors. This sequence originates from a boy under two years old with a congenital heart defect but otherwise immunologically healthy. V usage is TRBV27 and J usage is TRBJ2-2; 11 bases match TRBD2. Sequenced: thymus tissue. CDR3 in amino acids: CASSSPGSSGRVEAGELFF. CDR3 bases: TGTGCCAGCAGTTCTCCAGGGAGTAGCGGGAGGGTTGAGGCCGGGGAGCTGTTTTTT.